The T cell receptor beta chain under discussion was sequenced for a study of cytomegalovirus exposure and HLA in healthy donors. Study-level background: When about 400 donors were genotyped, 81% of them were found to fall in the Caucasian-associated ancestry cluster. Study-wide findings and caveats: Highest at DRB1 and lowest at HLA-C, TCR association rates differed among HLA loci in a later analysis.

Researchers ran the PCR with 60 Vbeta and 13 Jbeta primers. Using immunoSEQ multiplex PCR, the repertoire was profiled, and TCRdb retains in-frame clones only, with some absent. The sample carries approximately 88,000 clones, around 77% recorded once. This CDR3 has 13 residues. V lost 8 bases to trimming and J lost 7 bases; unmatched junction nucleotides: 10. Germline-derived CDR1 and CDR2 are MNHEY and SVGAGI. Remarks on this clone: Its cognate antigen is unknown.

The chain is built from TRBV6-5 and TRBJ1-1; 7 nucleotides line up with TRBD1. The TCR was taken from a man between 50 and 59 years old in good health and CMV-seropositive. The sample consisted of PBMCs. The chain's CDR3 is CASSRTGLNEAFF. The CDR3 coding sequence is TGTGCCAGCTCCCGGACAGGCCTAAATGAAGCTTTCTTT.